This passage covers 21 T cell receptor beta chains from one sample sequenced in a study of T cell responses to AZD1222 COVID-19 vaccine. Clones were sequenced by immunoSEQ multiplex PCR, and TCRdb holds only the in-frame ones, with some missing. The sample consists of 100,000 or so clones, roughly 88% of them appearing once. The sample was peripheral blood, taken on day 0 of AZD1222 vaccination. These TCRs come from an adult in good health.

The chain couples TRBV6-1 to TRBJ1-5; 8 positions match TRBD1. J gave up 3 bases and V 4 bases, and 8 bases lay outside the gene matches. The CDR3 extends over 16 amino acids. Germline V CDR1 and CDR2: MNHNS, SASEGT. The DNA of the CDR3 is TGTGCCAGCAGTGGTCCGGGACAGGTTATCAATCAGCCCCAGCATTTT. Amino acid sequence: CASSGPGQVINQPQHF.

The rearrangement links TRBV28 to TRBJ1-6, with D unclear. The CDR3 contains 11 residues. Deletions cut 6 bases from V and 10 bases from J, with 7 bases between. Germline CDR1 and CDR2: MDHEN and SYDVKM. The CDR3 bases are TGTGCCAGCAGATCAAACTCACCCCTCCACTTT. It encodes CASRSNSPLHF.

A word on this clone: An end of the junction differs from the germline gene, which may be a read error. The chain combines TRBV27 with TRBJ2-1; D call uncertain. The CDR3 totals 13 residues. Germline CDR1 MNHEY, CDR2 SMNVEV (reference sequence). The CDR3 loop reads CASSFASNNEQFF. The CDR3 region has the DNA TGTGCCAGCAGTTTCGCCTCCAACAATGAGCAGTTCTTC.

V gene TRBV6-5 combines with J gene TRBJ2-4, with TRBD2 as a possible D gene (6 bases). The CDR3 has 14 amino acids. Germline CDR1 reads MNHEY; CDR2 reads SVGAGI. V lost 8 bases and J lost 8, with 19 bases in between. In nucleotides, the CDR3 is TGTGCCAGCGTACCCACGGGGGTGGCGGACATTCAGTACTTC. It yields the protein CASVPTGVADIQYF.

This rearrangement joins TRBV2 to TRBJ1-3; tentatively, D is TRBD1 (6 bases). Trimming cost V 5 bases and J 3 bases, with 11 bases left between them. Germline CDR1 SNHLY, CDR2 FYNNEI. The CDR3 consists of 14 residues. The CDR3 spells CASSWLQGGNTIYF. In DNA form, the CDR3 reads TGTGCCAGCAGTTGGCTACAGGGTGGAAACACCATATATTTT.

CDR3 amino acids: CASSLNRGNTEAFF. CDR3 bases: TGTGCCAGCAGCTTAAACAGGGGGAACACTGAAGCTTTCTTT. The chain combines TRBV5-4 with TRBJ1-1, with 7 bases that match TRBD1. Germline loops: CDR1 SGHNT, CDR2 YYREEE (reference sequence). J gave up 1 base and V 2 bases, and 2 bases lay outside the gene matches. The CDR3 has 14 amino acids.

This clone was observed a handful of times. The chain uses TRBV2 and TRBJ2-2; a possible D gene is TRBD2 (5 bases). The ends were cut back, 9 bases at V and 3 bases at J, with 14 bases in the middle. The CDR3 extends over 14 amino acids. CDR1 SNHLY and CDR2 FYNNEI come from the germline V gene. CDR3 DNA: TGTGCCAGGGGAGTAGCTTCCCACACCGGGGAGCTGTTTTTT. This translates into CARGVASHTGELFF.

The chain has TRBV6-5 and TRBJ2-1; 9 nucleotides agree with TRBD1. The J segment lost 10 bases and the V segment lost 6 bases, leaving 10 bases of the junction unmatched. The CDR3 is 14 amino acids. In germline, CDR1 is MNHEY, CDR2 SVGAGI. The CDR3 protein is CASRLDRGNREQFF. CDR3 bases: TGTGCCAGCAGACTGGACAGGGGAAATAGGGAGCAGTTCTTC.

The V and J genes are TRBV7-2 and TRBJ2-1; maybe TRBD2 (6 bases). The length of the CDR3 is 15 residues. Between the trimmed V and J ends, which lost 2 bases and 5 bases, there was a span of 13 bases. Germline V gene lookup returns CDR1 SGHTA and CDR2 FQGNSA. The CDR3 is CASSLTTSTDNEQFF. CDR3 DNA sequence: TGTGCCAGCAGCTTAACTACTAGCACCGACAATGAGCAGTTCTTC.

V usage is TRBV6-2 or TRBV6-3 and J usage is TRBJ2-7; D call uncertain. From germline, CDR1 is MNHEY and CDR2 SVGEGT. The CDR3 extends over 13 amino acids. V gave up 3 bases and J gave up 6 bases, with 12 bases separating them. CDR3 sequence: CASSYVVESEQYF. CDR3 coding DNA: TGTGCCAGCAGTTATGTGGTGGAATCCGAGCAGTACTTC.

The gene calls are TRBV6-2 or TRBV6-3 and TRBJ2-1; either TRBD1 or TRBD2 may supply D (5 bases each). CDR1 and CDR2 from the germline V gene are MNHEY and SVGEGT. V gave up 1 base and J gave up 6 bases, with 10 bases separating them. The CDR3 loop spans 14 amino acids. CDR3 DNA sequence: TGTGCCAGCAGTTACTTGGGGGTTCTCAATGAGCAGTTCTTC. This translates into CASSYLGVLNEQFF.

V and J are TRBV5-1 and TRBJ2-5; no reliable D call. The CDR3 runs to 12 residues. Per germline, CDR1 SGHRS and CDR2 YFSETQ. V gave up 1 base and J gave up 5 bases, with 6 bases separating them. The CDR3 protein is CASSLIGETQYF. For the CDR3, the DNA is TGCGCCAGCAGCTTGATCGGCGAGACCCAGTACTTC. Full variable domain (outside the CDR3, taken from reference TRBV5-1 and TRBJ2-5): KAGVTQTPRYLIKTRGQQVTLSCSPISGHRSVSWYQQTPGQGLQFLFEYFSETQRNKGNFPGRFSGRQFSNSRSEMNVSTLELGDSALYLCASSLIGETQYFGPGTRLLVL.

The chain joins TRBV3-1 (or the pseudogene TRBV3-2) to TRBJ2-5; a weak D match, TRBD2 (6 bases). This CDR3 is built from 15 residues. Germline CDR1 LGHDT, CDR2 YNNKEL (reference sequence). The germline V and J ends were trimmed by 6 bases and 2 bases, with 16 bases remaining between them. The DNA of the CDR3 is TGTGCCAGCAGTTCGAGCCTAGCGACTCAAGAGACCCAGTACTTC. Translated, it gives CASSSSLATQETQYF.

This rearrangement joins TRBV2 to TRBJ1-1, with D possibly TRBD1 on 5 matching bases. From germline, CDR1 is SNHLY and CDR2 FYNNEI. The CDR3 sequence is 14 residues long. Trimming took 1 base from V and 5 from J, leaving 11 bases between them. CDR3 nucleotide sequence: TGTGCCAGCAGTGAAGATGGGCAGGGAACTGAAGCTTTCTTT. It yields the protein CASSEDGQGTEAFF. The full variable domain, in which reference TRBV2 and TRBJ1-1 provide the parts outside the CDR3, is EPEVTQTPSHQVTQMGQEVILRCVPISNHLYFYWYRQILGQKVEFLVSFYNNEISEKSEIFDDQFSVERPDGSNFTLKIRSTKLEDSAMYFCASSEDGQGTEAFFGQGTRLTVV.

In this sample, this clone turned up a few times. V gene TRBV30 combines with J gene TRBJ2-7, with D hard to call. This CDR3 region has 13 residues. CDR1 is GTSNPN, CDR2 SVGIG, per germline (reference sequence). V dropped 7 bases and J dropped 0 bases, with 13 bases sitting between them. The chain's CDR3 is CALGYSSSYEQYF. DNA of the CDR3: TGTGCCTTGGGATACAGTAGCTCCTACGAGCAGTACTTC. The full variable domain, in which reference TRBV30 and TRBJ2-7 provide the parts outside the CDR3, is SQTIHQWPATLVQPVGSPLSLECTVEGTSNPNLYWYRQAAGRGLQLLFYSVGIGQISSEVPQNLSASRPQDRQFILSSKKLLLSDSGFYLCALGYSSSYEQYFGPGTRLTVT.

The V gene is TRBV28, the J gene TRBJ2-2; the match to TRBD1 covers 7 bases. This CDR3 region has 15 residues. Trimming removed 3 bases from V and 6 bases from J; junction bases left unmatched: 7. Germline V gene data show CDR1 as MDHEN and CDR2 as SYDVKM. CDR3 in DNA: TGTGCCAGCAGTTTTCCCACTCAGGGGGCCGGGGAGCTGTTTTTT. Residues: CASSFPTQGAGELFF.

This clone appeared once. V and J are TRBV3-1 (or the pseudogene TRBV3-2) and TRBJ1-1, with 8 bases matching TRBD1. The J segment lost 6 bases and the V segment lost 3 bases, leaving 3 bases of the junction unmatched. There are 13 residues in the CDR3. From germline, CDR1 is LGHDT and CDR2 YNNKEL (reference sequence). The CDR3 DNA is TGTGCCAGCAGCCAGATACAGGGGGCTGAAGCTTTCTTT. Residues: CASSQIQGAEAFF.

In DNA, the CDR3 is TGTGCCATCAGTCTTGGACAGGGATTGTCCTACGAGCAGTACTTC. Translation gives CAISLGQGLSYEQYF. This chain joins TRBV10-3 and TRBJ2-7, with TRBD1 matching over 8 bases. Trimming cost V 5 bases and J 1 base; bases outside gene matches: 7. The CDR3 runs to 15 residues. Per the germline V gene, CDR1 is ENHRY and CDR2 is SYGVKD.

This rearrangement joins TRBV7-9 to TRBJ1-4; weak D call: TRBD1 (6 bases). The V end lost 5 bases, the J end lost 5 bases, and 12 bases lay between the germline ends. There are 14 residues in the CDR3. Germline V gives CDR1 SEHNR, CDR2 FQNEAQ (reference sequence). The CDR3, as DNA: TGTGCCAGCAGCCGGACAGAAAAAAATGAAAAACTGTTTTTT. This codes for CASSRTEKNEKLFF.

This clone has only a few counts. The genes are TRBV28 and TRBJ2-7, with 8 bases that match TRBD2. Unmatched junction bases numbered 19, after V lost 1 base and J lost 2 bases. In germline, CDR1 is MDHEN, CDR2 SYDVKM. There are 20 residues in the CDR3. The CDR3 loop is CASSLFWGQEVGTRAYEQYF. CDR3 nucleotide sequence: TGTGCCAGCAGTTTATTTTGGGGACAAGAGGTTGGGACTAGGGCCTACGAGCAGTACTTC.

The rearrangement joins TRBV6-1 to TRBJ1-4, with 11 bases matching TRBD1. The CDR3 consists of 19 residues. CDR1 is MNHNS, CDR2 SASEGT, per germline. J was trimmed by 6 bases and V by 2 bases; bases with no gene match: 14. The CDR3 spells CASSEYRTGGIGEDEKLFF. CDR3 in DNA: TGTGCCAGCAGTGAATATAGGACAGGGGGCATCGGCGAAGATGAAAAACTGTTTTTT.